The 23 T cell receptor beta chains listed next were all sequenced from one sample in a study of blood T cell repertoires in COVID-19. Sequencing was performed with immunoSEQ multiplex PCR; in TCRdb, only in-frame clones are kept and a portion is missing. The sample yields about 220,000 clones, approximately 79% seen once. Sequencing input: peripheral blood. The receptor set was obtained from a human donor in a cohort sampled during active COVID-19.

This chain uses TRBV7-2 with TRBJ1-2; D is unclear. The CDR3 spans 14 residues. The germline gives CDR1 SGHTA, CDR2 FQGNSA. Trimming left V 6 bases short and J 2 bases short, with 13 bases between. The CDR3 loop is CASRSAGGNYGYTF. Here the CDR3 DNA reads TGTGCCAGCAGATCCGCGGGAGGGAACTATGGCTACACCTTC.

The chain combines TRBV2 with TRBJ2-1, with D perhaps matching TRBD1 (6 bases). The CDR3 totals 14 residues. V gave up 4 bases and J gave up 8 bases, with 15 bases separating them. From germline, CDR1 is SNHLY and CDR2 FYNNEI. The CDR3 sequence is CASSVGRGWDEQFF. CDR3 sequence (DNA): TGTGCCAGCAGTGTTGGCAGGGGTTGGGATGAGCAGTTCTTC.

This clone was observed once. CDR3 protein: CASSYPGQGSWSNQPQHF. Written as DNA, the CDR3 is TGTGCCAGCAGTTATCCGGGACAGGGCTCTTGGAGCAATCAGCCCCAGCATTTT. The chain couples TRBV6-2 or TRBV6-3 to TRBJ1-5, with 9 nucleotides matching TRBD1. The germline CDR1 and CDR2 sequences are MNHEY and SVGEGT. J lost 1 base, V lost 3 bases, and 10 bases had no gene match. CDR3 length: 18 residues.

The chain uses TRBV7-3 and TRBJ2-3; 11 bases are a match to TRBD1. The CDR3 has 14 residues. CDR1 is SGHTA, CDR2 FQGTGA, per germline. The trim removed 4 bases at V and 5 bases at J, leaving 2 bases unmatched. The chain's CDR3 is CASSSDRGRDTQYF. Written as DNA, the CDR3 is TGTGCCAGCAGCTCGGACAGGGGGCGAGATACGCAGTATTTT.

This clone occurred once. This rearrangement joins TRBV5-1 to TRBJ2-7, with 7 bases fitting TRBD2. With 7 bases clipped from V and 1 base from J, the junction kept 8 bases outside the gene matches. Looked up from germline, CDR1 is SGHRS and CDR2 is YFSETQ. The CDR3 extends over 14 amino acids. The CDR3 protein is CASGSGAPSYEQYF. Written as DNA, the CDR3 is TGCGCCAGCGGAAGCGGGGCCCCGTCCTACGAGCAGTACTTC.

This clone came up a few times. The V and J genes are TRBV7-9 and TRBJ1-6, with TRBD1 matching over 8 bases. Per germline, CDR1 SEHNR and CDR2 FQNEAQ (reference sequence). Losses at the gene ends were 0 bases for V and 9 bases for J; bases not matched to a gene: 7. The CDR3 is 16 residues long. CDR3 region: CASSLALDRGFSPLHF. CDR3 nucleotides: TGTGCCAGCAGCTTAGCCCTAGACAGGGGCTTTTCACCCCTCCACTTT.

With regard to this clone: Other nucleotide sequences in the sample specify the same CDR3. This rearrangement joins TRBV24-1 to TRBJ2-1, with 7 bases aligning to TRBD2. The J segment lost 0 bases and the V segment lost 1 base, leaving 2 bases of the junction unmatched. Germline assignment: CDR1 KGHDR and CDR2 SFDVKD. The CDR3 extends over 16 amino acids. CDR3: CATSDFGGSSYNEQFF. CDR3 nucleotides: TGTGCCACCAGTGATTTCGGCGGGAGCTCCTACAATGAGCAGTTCTTC.

The chain uses TRBV19 and TRBJ2-2; 7 bases match TRBD1. V lost 4 bases, J lost 2 bases, and 4 bases stayed unmatched. This CDR3 is 15 amino acids long. Germline V lookup: CDR1 LNHDA, CDR2 SQIVND (reference sequence). Written as DNA, the CDR3 is TGTGCCAGTAGTAAGGACAGGCCTAACACCGGGGAGCTGTTTTTT. Its protein is CASSKDRPNTGELFF.

This clone was observed a single time. The chain joins TRBV28 to TRBJ2-6; D may be TRBD1 (6 bases). Germline values: CDR1 MDHEN, CDR2 SYDVKM. The CDR3 length is 15 residues. V was shortened by 6 bases and J by 0 bases, with 9 bases between the two germline ends. The CDR3: CASSPGASGANVLTF. DNA for the CDR3: TGTGCCAGCAGCCCAGGGGCCTCTGGGGCCAACGTCCTGACTTTC.

This chain connects TRBV19 to TRBJ1-5; 9 bases line up with TRBD1. The length of the CDR3 is 13 residues. V trimming: 6 bases; J trimming: 6 bases; junction bases outside the gene matches: 3. Germline CDR1 is LNHDA and CDR2 is SQIVND (reference sequence). CDR3: CASSGQGSQPQHF. CDR3 DNA sequence: TGTGCCAGTAGCGGACAGGGGAGTCAGCCCCAGCATTTT.

The rearrangement uses TRBV9 and TRBJ2-1; the D gene is possibly TRBD1 (6 bases). In germline, CDR1 is SGDLS, CDR2 YYNGEE. Trimming took 0 bases from V and 4 from J, leaving 14 bases between them. CDR3 size: 16 residues. CDR3 in DNA: TGTGCCAGCAGCGTAGGAGGGACACAATTTTACAATGAGCAGTTCTTC. Encoded protein: CASSVGGTQFYNEQFF. Variable domain in full (rest from reference TRBV9 and TRBJ2-1): DSGVTQTPKHLITATGQRVTLRCSPRSGDLSVYWYQQSLDQGLQFLIQYYNGEERAKGNILERFSAQQFPDLHSELNLSSLELGDSALYFCASSVGGTQFYNEQFFGPGTRLTVL.

This chain joins TRBV7-3 and TRBJ2-1, with TRBD1 as a possible D gene (6 bases). The germline V gene has CDR1 SGHTA and CDR2 FQGTGA. V lost 5 bases, J lost 6 bases, and 11 bases lay in between. There are 13 residues in the CDR3. Written as DNA, the CDR3 is TGTGCCAGCAGCCCTACAGGGCCCAATGAGCAGTTCTTC. It translates to CASSPTGPNEQFF.

The sample holds many counts of this clone. The chain links TRBV27 to TRBJ2-7, with a tentative D call TRBD2 (5 bases). This CDR3 spans 14 amino acids. Trimming shortened V by 3 bases and J by 5 bases, and 14 bases separated the two germline ends. The V gene's germline CDR1 is MNHEY and CDR2 SMNVEV (reference sequence). DNA for the CDR3: TGTGCCAGCAGTTTTCGGGCGGGCTGGGACGAGCAGTACTTC. Encoded protein: CASSFRAGWDEQYF.

J is TRBJ2-7 and V is TRBV18; 7 positions agree with TRBD2. This CDR3 has 13 residues. The V gene's germline CDR1 is KGHSH and CDR2 LQKENI. After removal of 4 bases from V and 5 bases from J, the junction contained 5 bases not matched to a gene. CDR3 residues: CASSLGRVNEQYF. The CDR3, as DNA: TGTGCCAGCTCACTAGGGAGGGTGAACGAGCAGTACTTC.

The rearrangement links TRBV6-5 to TRBJ1-1; possibly TRBD1 for D (6 bases). V was clipped by 2 bases and J by 2 bases, with 12 bases between them. Germline assignment: CDR1 MNHEY and CDR2 SVGAGI. This CDR3 has 15 residues. The CDR3 loop is CASSYREDRNTEAFF. DNA of the CDR3: TGTGCCAGCAGTTACAGAGAGGACAGAAACACTGAAGCTTTCTTT.

The V gene is TRBV7-3, the J gene TRBJ2-5, with 15 bases matching TRBD2. Per the germline V gene, CDR1 is SGHTA and CDR2 is FQGTGA. This CDR3 spans 16 amino acids. The trim removed 5 bases at V and 5 bases at J, leaving 6 bases unmatched. The CDR3 is CASSLGLAGGLETQYF. DNA of the CDR3: TGTGCCAGCAGCCTCGGACTAGCGGGAGGGTTGGAGACCCAGTACTTC.

The V call is TRBV20-1, the J call TRBJ2-2; D is possibly TRBD2 (6 bases). This CDR3 region has 14 residues. Trimming shortened V by 3 bases and J by 4 bases, and 12 bases separated the two germline ends. Germline V lookup: CDR1 DFQATT, CDR2 SNEGSKA (reference sequence). The CDR3 DNA reads as TGCAGTGCTAGTGATGTGGGGGGCACCGGGGAGCTGTTTTTT. Its protein is CSASDVGGTGELFF.

The chain joins TRBV9 to TRBJ2-5; 8 bases align to TRBD2. The CDR3 length is 16 residues. Germline V CDR1 and CDR2: SGDLS, YYNGEE. The trim removed 3 bases at V and 3 bases at J, leaving 10 bases unmatched. CDR3 nucleotide sequence: TGTGCCAGCAGCGCGGGCTGGACTAGCTCTAAAGAGACCCAGTACTTC. Translation: CASSAGWTSSKETQYF.

J is TRBJ1-5 and V is TRBV27; perhaps TRBD1 as D (5 bases). The CDR3 covers 16 residues. Between the trimmed V and J ends, which lost 2 bases and 6 bases, there was a span of 17 bases. Germline CDR1 MNHEY, CDR2 SMNVEV (reference sequence). The CDR3 nucleotides read TGTGCCAGCAGTTTAATACCAGGGATAAGAGGTCAGCCCCAGCATTTT. Translation gives CASSLIPGIRGQPQHF.

In its sample, this clone was seen many times. This chain joins TRBV5-1 and TRBJ2-7; D is perhaps TRBD1 (5 bases). From germline, CDR1 is SGHRS and CDR2 YFSETQ. The V gene lost 0 bases and the J gene lost 0 bases, with 7 bases spanning the gap. The CDR3 spans 14 residues. The CDR3 loop reads CASSLEGSSYEQYF. The CDR3 nucleotides read TGCGCCAGCAGCTTGGAGGGGTCCTCCTACGAGCAGTACTTC.

The chain has TRBV2 and TRBJ2-2; weak D call: TRBD1 (5 bases). This CDR3 comprises 13 residues. Deletions cut 11 bases from V and 2 bases from J, with 12 bases between. The germline V gene has CDR1 SNHLY and CDR2 FYNNEI. The CDR3 region has the DNA TGTGCCCCCAAGGGGCAAAACACCGGGGAGCTGTTTTTT. Protein: CAPKGQNTGELFF. The full variable domain, rest sourced from reference TRBV2 and TRBJ2-2, is EPEVTQTPSHQVTQMGQEVILRCVPISNHLYFYWYRQILGQKVEFLVSFYNNEISEKSEIFDDQFSVERPDGSNFTLKIRSTKLEDSAMYFCAPKGQNTGELFFGEGSRLTVL.

The chain uses TRBV3-1 (or the pseudogene TRBV3-2) and TRBJ1-3, with D perhaps matching TRBD1 (5 bases). This CDR3 contains 17 residues. Germline lookup yields CDR1 LGHDT and CDR2 YNNKEL (reference sequence). Trimming took 3 bases from V and 0 from J, leaving 15 bases between them. CDR3 sequence reads: CASSHLITGTSGNTIYF. Written as DNA, the CDR3 is TGTGCCAGCAGCCACCTCATAACAGGTACCTCTGGAAACACCATATATTTT.

The V call is TRBV10-3, the J call TRBJ2-7; 9 bases align to TRBD2. The V gene end was trimmed by 7 bases and the J gene end by 6 bases; junction bases not matched to a gene: 4. This CDR3 has 12 residues. The germline CDR1 and CDR2 sequences are ENHRY and SYGVKD. Here the CDR3 reads CAIKGSGSEQYF. CDR3 bases: TGTGCCATCAAAGGTAGCGGGAGCGAGCAGTACTTC.